Each of the 30 T cell receptor beta chains below was sequenced from the same sample in a study of cytomegalovirus exposure and HLA in healthy donors. The PCR made use of 60 Vbeta and 13 Jbeta primers. Clones were read by immunoSEQ multiplex PCR, and TCRdb kept only the in-frame ones, dropping some. The ten most abundant clones cover roughly 2.9% of a sample with about 39,000 clones. The sequenced sample was PBMCs. These receptors came from a woman aged 30 to 39 in good health and CMV-seropositive.

J is TRBJ2-7 and V is TRBV4-2; 10 positions match TRBD2. The J segment lost 2 bases and the V segment lost 1 base, leaving 5 bases of the junction unmatched. The CDR3 is 16 residues long. The germline V gene encodes CDR1 LGHNA and CDR2 YNFKEQ. The DNA for the CDR3 is TGTGCCAGCAGCCAAGGGCTAGCGGGGGAAACCTACGAGCAGTACTTC. Residues: CASSQGLAGETYEQYF.

The chain links TRBV7-8 to TRBJ2-3, with a possible D match to TRBD2 (6 bases). The CDR3 runs to 17 residues. V was pared by 4 bases and J by 0 bases, with 17 bases between. Germline V gives CDR1 SGHVS, CDR2 FQNEAQ. CDR3 residues: CASSSPGVLTSTDTQYF. Here the CDR3 DNA reads TGTGCCAGCAGCTCTCCGGGGGTCCTGACTAGCACAGATACGCAGTATTTT.

V and J are TRBV11-1 and TRBJ2-2; D possibly corresponds to TRBD2 (6 bases). This CDR3 is 15 amino acids long. The ends were cut back, 4 bases at V and 1 base at J, with 10 bases in the middle. Per germline, CDR1 SGHAT and CDR2 FQDESV (reference sequence). In nucleotides, the CDR3 is TGTGCCAGCAGCTCCCTAGCGAGGAACACCGGGGAGCTGTTTTTT. Translation: CASSSLARNTGELFF.

V usage is TRBV19 and J usage is TRBJ1-3; 7 bases agree with TRBD1. Trimming at V came to 7 bases and at J to 3 bases, leaving 12 bases not matched to a gene. From germline, CDR1 is LNHDA and CDR2 SQIVND (reference sequence). The CDR3 has 16 amino acids. The CDR3: CASTTRQGLIGNTIYF. In DNA form, the CDR3 reads TGTGCCAGTACTACCCGACAGGGACTCATTGGAAACACCATATATTTT.

The rearrangement links TRBV29-1 to TRBJ1-1; 8 positions agree with TRBD1. This CDR3 contains 13 residues. Germline V lookup: CDR1 SQVTM, CDR2 ANQGSEA. J was trimmed by 4 bases and V by 3 bases; bases with no gene match: 4. The CDR3 loop is CSVDRGPGTEAFF. CDR3 nucleotides: TGCAGCGTTGACAGGGGGCCAGGCACTGAAGCTTTCTTT.

The chain is built from TRBV11-2 and TRBJ2-2; D not resolved. Per the germline V gene, CDR1 is SGHAT and CDR2 is FQNNGV. The CDR3 spans 17 residues. With 0 bases removed from V and 6 bases from J, the gap between germline ends came to 17 bases. The CDR3 DNA reads as TGTGCCAGCAGCTTAGATCCGCGAGTACCAAAACCCGGGGAGCTGTTTTTT. It codes for CASSLDPRVPKPGELFF.

To note about this clone: Germline and junction disagree at one end, which may indicate a read error. V gene TRBV4-1 combines with J gene TRBJ1-2, with TRBD1 as a possible D gene (6 bases). Germline-derived CDR1 and CDR2 are MGHRA and YSYEKL. The CDR3 is 13 amino acids. The CDR3 loop reads CASSQDRQALSAF. CDR3 sequence (DNA): TGCGCCAGCAGCCAAGATAGACAGGCCCTCAGTGCCTTC.

CDR3 protein: CASSSWTERGNTIYF. In DNA, the CDR3 is TGTGCCAGCAGCTCCTGGACAGAACGGGGAAACACCATATATTTT. The chain combines TRBV11-2 with TRBJ1-3; tentatively, D is TRBD1 (6 bases). V lost 4 bases and J lost 4, with 14 bases in between. Germline values: CDR1 SGHAT, CDR2 FQNNGV. The CDR3 is made up of 15 amino acids. The full variable domain, in which reference TRBV11-2 and TRBJ1-3 provide the parts outside the CDR3, is EAGVAQSPRYKIIEKRQSVAFWCNPISGHATLYWYQQILGQGPKLLIQFQNNGVVDDSQLPKDRFSAERLKGVDSTLKIQPAKLEDSAVYLCASSSWTERGNTIYFGEGSWLTVV.

The chain employs TRBV5-1 and TRBJ2-1; possibly TRBD1 for D (6 bases). Germline V gives CDR1 SGHRS, CDR2 YFSETQ. V dropped 4 bases and J dropped 6 bases, with 17 bases sitting between them. The CDR3 has 15 amino acids. The CDR3 region has the DNA TGCGCCAGCAGCGCCCAGACAGGTGAGGTCAATGAGCAGTTCTTC. This gives the protein CASSAQTGEVNEQFF.

The chain links TRBV19 to TRBJ1-5; the match to TRBD1 covers 10 bases. J lost 1 base, V lost 5 bases, and 17 bases had no gene match. The CDR3 covers 20 residues. Germline-derived CDR1 and CDR2 are LNHDA and SQIVND (reference sequence). In DNA, the CDR3 is TGTGCCAGTAGTGGGGCGACAGGGGGCGGAAGGGCGTCGAGCAATCAGCCCCAGCATTTT. Translation gives CASSGATGGGRASSNQPQHF.

V is TRBV10-3 and J is TRBJ1-1; 11 positions agree with TRBD1. The CDR3 length is 15 residues. The V gene's germline CDR1 is ENHRY and CDR2 SYGVKD. Unmatched junction bases numbered 9, after V lost 9 bases and J lost 3 bases. CDR3 nucleotides: TGTGCCATAGGTACGGACAGGGGGCGCGACACTGAAGCTTTCTTT. This translates into CAIGTDRGRDTEAFF.

The CDR3 bases are TGTGCCAGCTCACGAGGACAGGGGGCTGCCTACAATGAGCAGTTCTTC. It translates to CASSRGQGAAYNEQFF. V is TRBV18 and J is TRBJ2-1, with TRBD1 identical over 11 bases. This CDR3 is 16 amino acids long. The V and J ends lost 4 bases and 2 bases, in that order; junction bases with no gene match: 4. The germline V gene encodes CDR1 KGHSH and CDR2 LQKENI.

The chain couples TRBV28 to TRBJ1-4; the D gene is possibly TRBD1 (5 bases). Trimming cost V 7 bases and J 0 bases, with 27 bases left between them. From germline, CDR1 is MDHEN and CDR2 SYDVKM. The CDR3 loop spans 20 amino acids. The CDR3 DNA sequence: TGTGCCAGCATTCCCGCGGGGATCCTCCTGGGGGGTCCAACTAATGAAAAACTGTTTTTT. It specifies CASIPAGILLGGPTNEKLFF. Complete variable domain (other parts from reference TRBV28 and TRBJ1-4): DVKVTQSSRYLVKRTGEKVFLECVQDMDHENMFWYRQDPGLGLRLIYFSYDVKMKEKGDIPEGYSVSREKKERFSLILESASTNQTSMYLCASIPAGILLGGPTNEKLFFGSGTQLSVL.

The chain couples TRBV12-5 to TRBJ1-5; tentative D call: TRBD1 (6 bases). Between the trimmed V and J ends, which lost 6 bases and 6 bases, there was a span of 15 bases. The V gene's germline CDR1 is LGHNT and CDR2 FRNRAP. This CDR3 is built from 14 residues. In DNA, the CDR3 is TGTGCTAGTGGCCCCGACAGGTCGATTCAGCCCCAGCATTTT. Its translation is CASGPDRSIQPQHF.

This sequence joins TRBV7-6 and TRBJ2-5, with TRBD1 matching over 8 bases. V lost 3 bases to trimming and J lost 5 bases; unmatched junction nucleotides: 5. The length of the CDR3 is 14 residues. Germline V gene lookup returns CDR1 SGHVS and CDR2 FNYEAQ. CDR3 in DNA: TGTGCCAGCAGCTTTCAGGGGGCGCGGGAGACCCAGTACTTC. Its translation is CASSFQGARETQYF.

J is TRBJ1-2 and V is TRBV28; maybe TRBD1 (5 bases). Germline CDR1 reads MDHEN; CDR2 reads SYDVKM. Trimming cost V 2 bases and J 6 bases, with 19 bases left between them. The CDR3 is made up of 16 amino acids. This CDR3 is CASSLQGRVGLDGYTF. Here the CDR3 DNA reads TGTGCCAGCAGTTTACAGGGCAGGGTCGGCTTGGATGGCTACACCTTC.

V and J are TRBV14 and TRBJ2-7, with 10 positions matching TRBD2. This CDR3 is 16 amino acids long. Germline CDR1 reads SGHDN; CDR2 reads FVKESK. V gave up 0 bases and J gave up 4 bases; unmatched junction bases: 6. The CDR3 coding sequence is TGTGCCAGCAGCCAAGATCGGAGCGGGGGGGAGTACGAGCAGTACTTC. Translating it yields CASSQDRSGGEYEQYF.

The chain combines TRBV7-6 with TRBJ2-1; 10 nucleotides agree with TRBD2. V trimming: 5 bases; J trimming: 7 bases; junction bases outside the gene matches: 11. Germline lookup yields CDR1 SGHVS and CDR2 FNYEAQ. CDR3 size: 16 residues. The CDR3 spells CASSPSQRGGRNEQFF. In DNA form, the CDR3 reads TGTGCCAGCAGCCCATCGCAGCGGGGGGGCCGGAATGAGCAGTTCTTC.

This chain connects TRBV18 to TRBJ2-5; 8 positions agree with TRBD1. This CDR3 is 13 amino acids long. V lost 8 bases to trimming and J lost 3 bases; unmatched junction nucleotides: 5. The germline V gene encodes CDR1 KGHSH and CDR2 LQKENI. The CDR3 is CASQDRVEETQYF. In nucleotides, the CDR3 is TGTGCCAGCCAGGACAGGGTGGAAGAGACCCAGTACTTC.

The gene calls are TRBV19 and TRBJ1-2; 7 bases align to TRBD1. CDR1 is LNHDA, CDR2 SQIVND, per germline (reference sequence). This CDR3 is built from 13 residues. V was pared by 11 bases and J by 6 bases, with 12 bases of the junction left unmatched. CDR3 DNA sequence: TGTGCCTCAACCAGGGGGGTGATCGATGGCTACACCTTC. Its translation is CASTRGVIDGYTF.

The CDR3 spells CASSDQVNLGLNEQFF. CDR3 in DNA: TGTGCCAGCAGTGACCAAGTTAATCTAGGATTGAATGAGCAGTTCTTC. The chain employs TRBV6-4 and TRBJ2-1, with no clear D. Trimming took 2 bases from V and 7 from J, leaving 18 bases between them. This CDR3 region has 16 residues. CDR1 and CDR2 (germline): MRHNA, SNTAGT.

The gene calls are TRBV6-5 and TRBJ2-7; the D gene is possibly TRBD1 (5 bases). CDR1 and CDR2 from the germline V gene are MNHEY and SVGAGI. The V end lost 1 base, the J end lost 0 bases, and 13 bases lay between the germline ends. This CDR3 spans 16 amino acids. The DNA for the CDR3 is TGTGCCAGCAGTTACTTGGACACCCGGAGCTCCTACGAGCAGTACTTC. It encodes CASSYLDTRSSYEQYF.

This chain joins TRBV30 and TRBJ2-7, with D possibly TRBD2 on 5 matching bases. Germline V gene data show CDR1 as GTSNPN and CDR2 as SVGIG (reference sequence). Trimming left V 2 bases short and J 5 bases short, with 13 bases between. The CDR3 has 13 residues. The CDR3 DNA reads TGTGCCTGGAGTCGCGGGCAGGCCCACGAGCAGTACTTC. Protein product: CAWSRGQAHEQYF.

This chain uses TRBV6-6 with TRBJ1-5; possible D gene TRBD1, 5 bases. V was clipped by 4 bases and J by 8 bases, with 12 bases between them. The CDR3 covers 13 residues. Per germline, CDR1 MNHNY and CDR2 SVGAGI (reference sequence). CDR3 DNA sequence: TGTGCCAGCAGTTTTGGGGGGAGGGAGCCCCAGCATTTT. Its translation is CASSFGGREPQHF.

The CDR3 DNA reads as TGTGCCAGCAGTCGCCAGGGGATCCCCAACTATGGCTACACCTTC. Translating gives CASSRQGIPNYGYTF. The chain recombines TRBV25-1 with TRBJ1-2; D may be TRBD1 (6 bases). Trimming stripped 5 bases from V and 2 bases from J, with 15 bases between. Germline V gene sequence: CDR1 MGHDK, CDR2 SYGVNS. CDR3 length: 15 amino acids.

V and J are TRBV9 and TRBJ2-7; 8 bases match TRBD2. Germline trimming cut 6 bases from V and 3 bases from J; bases unmatched to any gene: 8. CDR3 length: 14 amino acids. CDR1 is SGDLS and CDR2 is YYNGEE in the germline V gene. CDR3 sequence (DNA): TGTGCCAGCACCCCGGGAGGGGAGCTCTACGAGCAGTACTTC. This encodes CASTPGGELYEQYF. The full variable domain, completed using reference TRBV9 and TRBJ2-7, is DSGVTQTPKHLITATGQRVTLRCSPRSGDLSVYWYQQSLDQGLQFLIQYYNGEERAKGNILERFSAQQFPDLHSELNLSSLELGDSALYFCASTPGGELYEQYFGPGTRLTVT.

This sequence joins TRBV10-3 and TRBJ2-3; weak D call: TRBD2 (5 bases). This CDR3 comprises 12 residues. Germline assignment: CDR1 ENHRY and CDR2 SYGVKD. Trimming removed 5 bases from V and 6 bases from J, with 9 bases in between. The CDR3 coding sequence is TGTGCCATCAGTTTGAGAGGGGATACGCAGTATTTT. This encodes CAISLRGDTQYF.

CDR3 loop: CASSIGSYEQYF. The CDR3 DNA is TGTGCCAGCAGTATCGGCTCCTACGAGCAGTACTTC. The rearrangement uses TRBV7-9 and TRBJ2-7; the D is unclear. The germline gives CDR1 SEHNR, CDR2 FQNEAQ (reference sequence). V was shortened by 6 bases and J by 0 bases, with 6 bases between the two germline ends. The CDR3 totals 12 residues.

The chain joins TRBV7-9 to TRBJ2-7; TRBD2 is a possible D gene (5 bases). The CDR3 is 12 residues long. The V gene lost 5 bases and the J gene lost 2 bases, with 7 bases spanning the gap. Germline V gene lookup returns CDR1 SEHNR and CDR2 FQNEAQ (reference sequence). Here the CDR3 reads CASSRGPYEQYF. Written as DNA, the CDR3 is TGTGCCAGCAGCCGCGGGCCCTACGAGCAGTACTTC.

V and J are TRBV6-5 and TRBJ2-7; 8 bases match TRBD1. V was pared by 4 bases and J by 10 bases, with 15 bases of the junction left unmatched. The CDR3 runs to 15 residues. Per the germline V gene, CDR1 is MNHEY and CDR2 is SVGAGI. The CDR3 DNA reads as TGTGCCAGCAGTTGGACCGGGACAGGCTCCTTCGATCAGTACTTC. It is translated as CASSWTGTGSFDQYF.